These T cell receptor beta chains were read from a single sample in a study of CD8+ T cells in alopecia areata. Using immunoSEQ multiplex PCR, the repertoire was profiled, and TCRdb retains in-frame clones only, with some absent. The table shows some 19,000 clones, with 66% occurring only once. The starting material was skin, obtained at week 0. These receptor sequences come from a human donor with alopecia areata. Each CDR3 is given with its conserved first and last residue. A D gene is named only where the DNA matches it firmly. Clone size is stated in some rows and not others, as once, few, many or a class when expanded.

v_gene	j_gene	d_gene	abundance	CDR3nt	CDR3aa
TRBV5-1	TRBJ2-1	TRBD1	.	TGCGCCAGCAGATCCGGGACAGGGGACAATGAGCAGTTCTTC	CASRSGTGDNEQFF
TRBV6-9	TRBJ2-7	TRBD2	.	TGTGCCAGCAGGCCTAGCGGGGGCTCCTACGAGCAGTACTTC	CASRPSGGSYEQYF
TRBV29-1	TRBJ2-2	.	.	TGCAGCGTTGGCCGTACCGGGGAGCTGTTTTTT	CSVGRTGELFF
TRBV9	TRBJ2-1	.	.	TGTGCCAGCAGCTCCGGCAGTTTTAACAATGAGCAGTTCTTC	CASSSGSFNNEQFF
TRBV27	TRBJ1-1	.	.	TGTGCCAGCAGTTTCTCCCTAGGCCCCCCAGGCACTGAAGCTTTCTTT	CASSFSLGPPGTEAFF
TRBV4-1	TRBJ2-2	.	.	TGCGCCAGCAGCCAAGAAGGCGTTGGGGCCGGGGAGCTGTTTTTT	CASSQEGVGAGELFF
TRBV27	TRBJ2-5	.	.	TGTGCCAGCAGTTTGGGAGAGACCCAGTACTTC	CASSLGETQYF
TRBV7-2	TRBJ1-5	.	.	TGTGCCAGCAGCTCCATGTGGGGTAGCAATCAGCCCCAGCATTTT	CASSSMWGSNQPQHF
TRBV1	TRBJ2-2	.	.	TGCACCAGCAGCCAAGAAAAGTCTAGCGGGGGGGACACCGGGGAGCTGTTTTTT	CTSSQEKSSGGDTGELFF
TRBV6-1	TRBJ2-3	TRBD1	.	TGTGCCAGCGGACAGGGCAAGAGCACAGATACGCAGTATTTT	CASGQGKSTDTQYF
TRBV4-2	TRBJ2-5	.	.	TGTGCCAGCAGCCAAGACCGGGGCGGGGAGACCCAGTACTTC	CASSQDRGGETQYF
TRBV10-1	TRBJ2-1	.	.	TGCGCCAGCAGTGTTTCGGGGCAAAATGAGCAGTTCTTC	CASSVSGQNEQFF
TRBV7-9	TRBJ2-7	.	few	TGTGCCAGCAGCTTTACCTACGAGCAGTACTTC	CASSFTYEQYF